This T cell receptor (beta chain) was obtained from a study of OX40 agonist ivuxolimab in advanced cancers. For the wider study: Ivuxolimab, which targeted the costimulatory receptor OX40 (CD134), was an agonistic, fully human IgG2 monoclonal antibody. Partial responses occurred in three dose-escalation patients: two with cutaneous melanoma and one with hepatocellular carcinoma. In the dose-escalation cohort, 70% to 85% of patients were male, and the mean age was around 65 years with a range of about 20 to 80. Intravenous ivuxolimab was administered to patients every 2 weeks at six dose levels: 0.01, 0.1, 0.3, 1.5, 3 and 10 mg/kg. Peripheral TCRbeta sequencing was intended to test whether TCR sequence diversity was altered and clonal T-cell expansion was caused by ivuxolimab. Of the roughly 50 dose-escalation patients, hepatocellular carcinoma was present in about 20, melanoma in approximately 15, renal cell carcinoma in 9 and head and neck cancer in 9. The paper describes the monotherapy dose-escalation part (N of about 52 patients) of the phase I trial of ivuxolimab. Patients were allowed to have had prior anti-PD-1, anti-PD-L1 or anti-CTLA-4 therapy, and more than 35% of the dose-escalation patients had been treated with checkpoint inhibitors.

To note about this clone: Its antigen has not been determined. No clone much larger than this one lies a single base away; base qualities are absent.

The CDR3 has 16 amino acids, counting the end cysteine and phenylalanine. The entry retains the CDR3 DNA only, 48 bases that are in frame from base 1. From the germline V gene, CDR1 is MNHEY and CDR2 is SVGAGI. V drops 3 bases and J drops 0 bases, leaving 12 bases in between. For sequencing of the TCRbeta CDR3 region, genomic DNA was extracted from the sorted cells. The immunoSEQ Assay was used for sequencing of TCRbeta CDR3 regions. Held by TCRdb, this immuneACCESS table contains in-frame sequences only and omits some clones. Under half of the omission traces to an unresolved V gene where checked; the cause of the rest is unknown. This sample has approximately 50,000 clones in its table, and 80% of those were observed once. Jointly, the top ten make up around 4% of the sample. What the work shows at the level of the full study, not this receptor alone: In the 0.1-3.0 mg/kg groups, partial responders had among the lowest normalized peripheral clonal expansion, particularly in CD8+ T cells. At doses of 0.1 to 3.0 mg/kg, clonal expansion of both CD4+ and CD8+ T cells in blood was seen between baseline and week 6. After ivuxolimab, CD8+ T cells had more expanded clones than CD4+ T cells on average. Low levels of normalized T-cell clonal expansion were also shown by some nonresponding patients. The antigen specificity of the peripheral T cells that underwent clonal expansion was not determined.

Patients with a history of autoimmune disease or receiving systemic immunosuppression were excluded from the trial. In every dose cohort, peripheral blood was drawn for TCR sequencing at baseline, cycle 4 day 1, and cycle 7 day 1. Samples were obtained from an open-label, multicenter, first-in-human phase I dose-escalation trial of ivuxolimab. Adults with locally advanced or metastatic melanoma, renal cell carcinoma, hepatocellular carcinoma or head and neck squamous cell carcinoma were enrolled in the trial. Before TCR sequencing, CD4+ T cells and CD8+ T cells from peripheral blood were sorted into separate populations.

The chain is assembled from TRBV6-5 and TRBJ2-1, with no confidently assigned D gene. The origin of this receptor is an adult with an advanced solid tumor such as melanoma, head and neck, liver or kidney cancer. The specimen comprised CD4+ or CD8+ T cells sorted from blood, sampled in a trial of the OX40 agonist ivuxolimab. CDR3 region: CASSYVGLSSYNEQFF. In nucleotide form, the sequence is TGTGCCAGCAGTTATGTCGGGTTAAGCTCCTACAATGAGCAGTTCTTC.